The sequence of this TCR beta chain was determined in a study of T cell repertoires in cytomegalovirus infection. Study-wide background: As its CMV epitopes, the study selected recently identified HLA-C-restricted and well-studied HLA-B-restricted targets. Study observations and caveats: Carriers of CMV plus the relevant HLA were identified by cumulative public TCR beta family frequency.

Trimming removed 4 bases at V and 5 bases at J, with 10 bases between. The CDR3 runs to 13 residues. Germline values: CDR1 SNHLY, CDR2 FYNNEI. There are a few counts of this clonotype. Its antigen is unidentified. TCRdb called the reads again in MiXCR, with one record for every CDR3 protein. The sample yields 300,000 to 400,000 distinct CDR3 sequences, 25% to 35% seen once. The receptor's source is a human donor in good health (CMV status not recorded). Some clones in this sample may be carry-over from other donors' samples. This chain links TRBV2 with TRBJ2-3; D gene unclear. The starting material was cultured PBMCs, obtained from culture after CMV antigen stimulation. The CDR3 DNA sequence: TGTGCCAGCAGTGTATGGCGAGGAGATACGCAGTATTTT. As protein: CASSVWRGDTQYF. The variable domain in full, with the rest retrieved from reference TRBV2 and TRBJ2-3, is EPEVTQTPSHQVTQMGQEVILRCVPISNHLYFYWYRQILGQKVEFLVSFYNNEISEKSEIFDDQFSVERPDGSNFTLKIRSTKLEDSAMYFCASSVWRGDTQYFGPGTRLTVL.